This T cell receptor beta chain was documented in a study of human T cells and chemical hapten exposure. General study results and limits: Patch test score rose with PT1 expanded TCRs, significant at 8, 16, 32, not 4. The study found that DPC sensitization did not change TCRs above 1 in 1000 frequency.

TCRdb analysed the RACE reads with MiXCR anew, one entry per CDR3 protein. The table has fewer than 350,000 distinct CDR3 sequences, 7.5% to 9% seen once. Of note for this clonotype: Antigen unknown.

Time point given: pre-sensitization, week 0. This sample's treatment: therapeutic diphenylcyclopropenone sensitization with weekly scalp DPC. Source: whole blood, taken in connection with sensitization to the hapten diphenylcyclopropenone (DPC). This receptor was taken from a man aged 18 to 30 with alopecia areata. Some clones in this sample may be carry-over from other donors' samples.

The CDR3 sequence: CASSSGRLEGGEQYF. CDR3 nucleotides: TGTGCCAGCAGTTCGGGACGCCTGGAAGGTGGCGAGCAGTACTTC. This chain links TRBV6-6 with TRBJ2-7; D assignment may be TRBD1 or TRBD2 (5 bases each). In germline, CDR1 is MNHNY, CDR2 SVGAGI (reference sequence). This CDR3 contains 15 residues. V lost 4 bases, J lost 6 bases, and 19 bases lay in between.